This TCR beta chain was obtained from a study of T cell changes during pregnancy in multiple sclerosis (dated by TCRdb to between 2018 and 2020). Regarding the research as a whole: The study examined how the T cell repertoire changed over the course of pregnancy in women with multiple sclerosis.

A note on this clone: Its antigen is not yet known. One base away there is no much larger clone; base qualities are not given.

Library preparation was by the immunoSEQ multiplex PCR assay. TCRdb holds this immuneACCESS table with in-frame rearrangements only. Some clones are missing; in checked studies, unresolved V genes explain under half, and the rest has no known cause. Present in this sample are around 40,000 clones, over 85% of which were seen just once. The ten top clones hold around 0.57% of the sample. The germline V gene yields MDHEN for CDR1 and SYDVKM for CDR2. The V end gives up 8 bases and the J end 0 bases, leaving 19 bases in the junction not matched to a gene. The CDR3 starts with the cysteine, ends with the phenylalanine, and has 19 residues. CDR3 DNA is the only sequence kept; it has 57 bases, read in frame from the first base.

This receptor chain uses TRBV28 and TRBJ1-3; 7 bases in the middle match TRBD1. This receptor was identified in a female donor with multiple sclerosis, enrolled in a pregnancy study. Source: CD4+ T cells from peripheral blood mononuclear cells, taken before pregnancy. The DNA reads TGTGCCAGCGTACCCGGGACAGCGGCCACAGGCACCTCTGGAAACACCATATATTTT. Translated, it gives CASVPGTAATGTSGNTIYF.